This record covers a single TCR beta chain. There is no known antigen for this receptor. Base-call qualities are not available, and no considerably larger clone is one nucleotide away. For deep sequencing, PBMC libraries mostly used roughly 0.5 ug of input genomic DNA, with six replicates for each sample. The immunoSEQ hsTCRbeta kit was used to prepare TCRbeta libraries according to the manufacturer's instructions. The finished libraries were brought together in one pool at about 2.8 nM, which was then read using an Illumina NovaSeq 6000 S4 flow cell. In the original analysis: The immunoSEQ Analyzer handled quality control and preprocessing of the raw data. The analysis was limited to productive rearrangements, and each clonotype was defined by a unique CDR3 amino acid sequence. Repertoire clonality was estimated as the Gini-Simpson index, computed with the R package tcR. Student's t test was used to compare Gini indices, and Pearson correlation was used to assess associations with tumor size change. Sourced from immuneACCESS, this table was stored by TCRdb with only in-frame sequences that have V and J called. A share of the clones is absent; for the studies checked, an unresolved V gene accounts for under half, and the remainder has no known explanation. V and J calls and clone size follow that table, whereas D and trimming were derived from the DNA. The table for this sample lists around 60,000 clones; approximately 79% of them were counted only once. The leading ten clones occupy about 2.5% of the sample.

The sample belongs to a study of neoadjuvant anti-PD-1 for oral cavity cancer (dated by TCRdb to the early 2020s). For context, the study as a whole: Three to four biweekly doses of nivolumab at 3 mg/kg were mostly administered to patients before curative-intent surgical resection. Patients without progression received a fourth nivolumab dose around day 43 and underwent definitive surgical resection on days 50-56. Responders were defined as patients with complete response, partial response or stable disease by RECIST 1.1; non-responders were defined as patients with progression. There were about a dozen patients in the parent correlative cohort, and the response rate was less than 40%.

The cysteine opens and the phenylalanine closes a CDR3 of 15 amino acids. Only the CDR3 region is kept as DNA, spanning 45 bases read in frame from base 1. Trimming at the junction amounts to 5 bases on V and 2 bases on J, and the germline ends lie 13 bases apart. The germline V gene specifies SGHAT as CDR1 and FQNNGV as CDR2. Study-wide conclusions, independent of this receptor: After neoadjuvant nivolumab, non-responders showed significantly higher T cell clonality (Gini index) in PBMCs than responders did. TCR analyses included only a few patients per response group, and the authors called for larger cohorts for validation. Higher pretreatment blood Treg/Th17 ratios correlated with both higher pretreatment blood TCRbeta clonality and lower post-treatment tumor TCRbeta clonality.

Taken with the paper, the label for time point translates to: before neoadjuvant nivolumab. None of the patients had received prior systemic or radiation treatment, and all were newly diagnosed with stage II-IVA oral cavity squamous cell carcinoma. Everyone in the cohort had locally advanced, HPV-negative oral cavity squamous cell carcinoma. Peripheral blood mononuclear cells were analyzed directly and were not maintained or expanded in culture. The samples were obtained from a longitudinal correlative study of a single-arm phase II trial testing neoadjuvant nivolumab in oral cavity squamous cell carcinoma. Genomic DNA-based TCRbeta sequencing was performed on subject-matched pre- and post-treatment PBMCs and tumors from three responders and three non-responders. Peripheral blood mononuclear cells were drawn once before nivolumab treatment and a second time after treatment, when surgery took place. The Maxwell RSC DNA from Cells kit was used to isolate genomic DNA from PBMCs.

Recombination joined TRBV11-2 with TRBJ1-5, with TRBD1 as a weak D call on 5 bases. The origin of this receptor is a person aged 35 to 85 with oral cavity squamous cell carcinoma. The specimen was PBMCs, collected before nivolumab (anti-PD-1) treatment. The DNA sequence is given as TGTGCCAGCAGCCCGGGACCTTCGGGCAATCAGCCCCAGCATTTT. Translated, this gives CASSPGPSGNQPQHF.